This TCR beta chain was recovered during a study of T cells in Graves' hyperthyroidism and ophthalmopathy. The CDR3 covers 14 residues. Trimming left V 6 bases short and J 2 bases short, with 11 bases between. From RNA transcripts, TCR beta CDR3 regions were amplified. HTBI primers were used for first-round RT-PCR of the TCR CDR3. From the multiplex PCR reads, TCRdb called clonotypes with MiXCR, one entry per CDR3 protein. The table includes 600,000 to 800,000 distinct CDR3 sequences, 30% to 40% detected once. Fresh 10 ml peripheral blood yielded PBMCs. This clonotype came up many times. The chain has TRBV12-3 or TRBV12-4 and TRBJ1-5, with D tentatively TRBD1 (5 bases). The specimen sequenced was blood. The TCR originated in a woman between 35 and 50 years old with Graves' hyperthyroidism. The CDR3 DNA reads TGTGCCAGCAGGGACATTTCGGGCAATCAGCCCCAGCATTTT. Translation gives CASRDISGNQPQHF.